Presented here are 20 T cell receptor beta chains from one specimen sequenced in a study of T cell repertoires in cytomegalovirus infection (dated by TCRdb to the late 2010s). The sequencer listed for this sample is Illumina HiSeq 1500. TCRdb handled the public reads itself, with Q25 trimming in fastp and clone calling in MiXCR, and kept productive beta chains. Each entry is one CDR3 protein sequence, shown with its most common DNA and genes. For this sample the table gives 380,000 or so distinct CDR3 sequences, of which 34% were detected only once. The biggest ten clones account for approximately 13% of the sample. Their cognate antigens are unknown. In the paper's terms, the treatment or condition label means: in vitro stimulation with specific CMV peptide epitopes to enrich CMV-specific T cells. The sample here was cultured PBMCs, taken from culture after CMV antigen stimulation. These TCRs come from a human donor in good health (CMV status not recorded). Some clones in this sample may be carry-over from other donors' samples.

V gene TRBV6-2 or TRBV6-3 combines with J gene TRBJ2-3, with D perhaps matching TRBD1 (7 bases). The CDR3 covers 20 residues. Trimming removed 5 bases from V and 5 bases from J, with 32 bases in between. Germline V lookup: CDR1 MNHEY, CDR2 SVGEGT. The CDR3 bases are TGTGCCAGCAGTCGCCCAAGTGGGACAGCGAAAGGAGGGCTGCTAGATACGCAGTATTTT. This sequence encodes CASSRPSGTAKGGLLDTQYF.

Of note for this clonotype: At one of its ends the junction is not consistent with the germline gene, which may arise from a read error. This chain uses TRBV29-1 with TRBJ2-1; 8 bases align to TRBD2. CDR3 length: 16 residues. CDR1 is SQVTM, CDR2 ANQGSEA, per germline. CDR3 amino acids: CSVALGGGISYSEQFF. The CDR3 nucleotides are TGCAGCGTGGCACTCGGCGGGGGGATCTCCTACAGTGAGCAGTTCTTC.

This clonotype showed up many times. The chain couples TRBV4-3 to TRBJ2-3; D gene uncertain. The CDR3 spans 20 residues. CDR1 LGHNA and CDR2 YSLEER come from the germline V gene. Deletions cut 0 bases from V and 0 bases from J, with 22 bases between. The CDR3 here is CASSQDDLGHRTDSTDTQYF. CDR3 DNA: TGCGCCAGCAGCCAAGATGATTTAGGGCACCGTACAGACAGCACAGATACGCAGTATTTT.

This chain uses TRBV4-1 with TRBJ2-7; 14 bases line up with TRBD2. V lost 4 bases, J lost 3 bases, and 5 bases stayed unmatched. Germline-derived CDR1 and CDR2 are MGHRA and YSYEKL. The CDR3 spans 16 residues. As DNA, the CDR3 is TGCGCCAGCAGCCTAGGACTAGCGGGAGGATACTACGAGCAGTACTTC. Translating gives CASSLGLAGGYYEQYF.

The CDR3 reads CASRRPGGHEQFF. The CDR3 nucleotides are TGTGCCAGCAGACGACCCGGTGGACACGAGCAGTTCTTC. The chain carries TRBV14 and TRBJ2-1; D might be TRBD1 (5 bases). This CDR3 is built from 13 residues. Germline V CDR1 and CDR2: SGHDN, FVKESK. V was cut by 6 bases and J by 10 bases, with 16 bases left in between. The whole variable domain, filled in from reference TRBV14 and TRBJ2-1, reads EAGVTQFPSHSVIEKGQTVTLRCDPISGHDNLYWYRRVMGKEIKFLLHFVKESKQDESGMPNNRFLAERTGGTYSTLKVQPAELEDSGVYFCASRRPGGHEQFFGPGTRLTVL.

In DNA form, the CDR3 reads TGTGCCAGCAACGTTGGGGGGCTCGGTCAAGAGACCCAGTACTTC. It yields the protein CASNVGGLGQETQYF. The genes are TRBV2 and TRBJ2-5, with D perhaps TRBD1 or TRBD2 (6 bases each). This CDR3 has 15 residues. Germline CDR1 and CDR2: SNHLY and FYNNEI. The germline V and J ends were trimmed by 7 bases and 2 bases, with 17 bases remaining between them.

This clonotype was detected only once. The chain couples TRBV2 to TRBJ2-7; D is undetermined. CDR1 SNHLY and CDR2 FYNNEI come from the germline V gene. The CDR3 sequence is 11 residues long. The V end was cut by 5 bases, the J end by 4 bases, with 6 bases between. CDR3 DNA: TGTGCCAGCAGTCAAGAGTACGAGCAGTACGTC. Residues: CASSQEYEQYV.

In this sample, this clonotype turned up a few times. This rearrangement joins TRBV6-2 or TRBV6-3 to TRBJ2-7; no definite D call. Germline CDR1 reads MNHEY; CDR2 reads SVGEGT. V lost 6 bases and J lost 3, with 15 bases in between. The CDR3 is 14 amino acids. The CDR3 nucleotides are TGTGCCAGCAGCCAACCTCCCTCGGGCTACGAGCAGTACTTC. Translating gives CASSQPPSGYEQYF.

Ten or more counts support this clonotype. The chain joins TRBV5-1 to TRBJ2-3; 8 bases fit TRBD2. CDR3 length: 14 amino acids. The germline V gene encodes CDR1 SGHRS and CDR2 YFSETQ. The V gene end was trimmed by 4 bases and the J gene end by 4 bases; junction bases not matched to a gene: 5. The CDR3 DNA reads TGCGCCAGCAGCGAGGGACTAGTCGCAGATACGCAGTATTTT. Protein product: CASSEGLVADTQYF.

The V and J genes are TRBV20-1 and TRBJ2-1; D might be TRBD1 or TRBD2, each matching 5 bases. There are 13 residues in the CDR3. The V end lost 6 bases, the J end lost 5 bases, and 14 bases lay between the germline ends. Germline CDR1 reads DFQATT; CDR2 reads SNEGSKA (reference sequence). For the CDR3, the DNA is TGCAGTGCGATACAGGACTTGAACAATGAGCAGTTCTTC. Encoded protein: CSAIQDLNNEQFF.

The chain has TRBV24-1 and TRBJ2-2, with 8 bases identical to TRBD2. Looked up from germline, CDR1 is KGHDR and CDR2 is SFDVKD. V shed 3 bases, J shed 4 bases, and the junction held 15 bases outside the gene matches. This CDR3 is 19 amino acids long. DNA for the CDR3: TGTGCCACCAGTGATCTTGCAGGCAGCGGGAGCGGAGGCACCGGGGAGCTGTTTTTT. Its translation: CATSDLAGSGSGGTGELFF.

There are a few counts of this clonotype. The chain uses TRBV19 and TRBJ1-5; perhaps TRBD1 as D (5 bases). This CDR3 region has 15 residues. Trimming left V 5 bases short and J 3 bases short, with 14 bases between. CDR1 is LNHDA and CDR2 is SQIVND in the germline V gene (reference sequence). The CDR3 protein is CASSLRQPSNQPQHF. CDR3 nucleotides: TGTGCCAGTAGTCTTCGACAGCCTTCCAATCAGCCCCAGCATTTT.

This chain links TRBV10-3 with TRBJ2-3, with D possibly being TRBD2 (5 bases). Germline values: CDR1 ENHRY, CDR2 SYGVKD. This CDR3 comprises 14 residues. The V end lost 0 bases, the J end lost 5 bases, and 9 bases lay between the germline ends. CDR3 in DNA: TGTGCCATCAGTGAGTCACTAGTCAGAGATACGCAGTATTTT. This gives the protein CAISESLVRDTQYF.

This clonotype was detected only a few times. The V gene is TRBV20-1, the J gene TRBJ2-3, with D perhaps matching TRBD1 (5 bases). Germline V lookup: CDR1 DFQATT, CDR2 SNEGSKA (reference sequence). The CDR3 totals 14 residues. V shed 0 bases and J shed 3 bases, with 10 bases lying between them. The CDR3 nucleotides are TGCAGTGCTAGAGATAGCAGGGAAACAGATACGCAGTATTTT. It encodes CSARDSRETDTQYF.

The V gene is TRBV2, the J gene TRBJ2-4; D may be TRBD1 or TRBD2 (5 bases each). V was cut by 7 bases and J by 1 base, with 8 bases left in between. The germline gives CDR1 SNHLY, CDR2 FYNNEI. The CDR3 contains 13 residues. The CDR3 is CASKRGAKNIQYF. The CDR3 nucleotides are TGTGCCAGCAAGAGGGGTGCCAAAAACATTCAGTACTTC.

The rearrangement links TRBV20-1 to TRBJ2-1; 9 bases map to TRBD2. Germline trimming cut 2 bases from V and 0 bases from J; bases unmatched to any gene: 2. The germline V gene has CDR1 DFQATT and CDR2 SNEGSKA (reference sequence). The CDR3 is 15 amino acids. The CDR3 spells CSARSSGSSYNEQFF. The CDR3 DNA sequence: TGCAGTGCTAGAAGTAGCGGGAGCTCCTACAATGAGCAGTTCTTC.

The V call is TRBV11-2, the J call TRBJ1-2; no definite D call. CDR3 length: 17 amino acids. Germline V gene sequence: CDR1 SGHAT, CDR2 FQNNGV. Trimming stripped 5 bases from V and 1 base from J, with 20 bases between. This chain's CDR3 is CASSAIQTGRFNYGYTF. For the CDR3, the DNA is TGTGCCAGCAGCGCCATCCAAACGGGGAGATTTAACTATGGCTACACCTTC.

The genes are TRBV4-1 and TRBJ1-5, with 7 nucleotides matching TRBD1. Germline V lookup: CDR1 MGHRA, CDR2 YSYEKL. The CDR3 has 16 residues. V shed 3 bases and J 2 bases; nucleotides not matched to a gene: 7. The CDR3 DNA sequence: TGCGCCAGCAGCCACACCAACCAGGGGGGCAATCAGCCCCAGCATTTT. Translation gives CASSHTNQGGNQPQHF.

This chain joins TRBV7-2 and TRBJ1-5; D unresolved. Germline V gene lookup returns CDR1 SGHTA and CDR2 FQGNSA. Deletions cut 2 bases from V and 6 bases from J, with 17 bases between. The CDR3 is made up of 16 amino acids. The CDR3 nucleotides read TGTGCCAGCAGCTTAAGGTCTCTTACTTCGGGTCAGCCCCAGCATTTT. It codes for CASSLRSLTSGQPQHF.

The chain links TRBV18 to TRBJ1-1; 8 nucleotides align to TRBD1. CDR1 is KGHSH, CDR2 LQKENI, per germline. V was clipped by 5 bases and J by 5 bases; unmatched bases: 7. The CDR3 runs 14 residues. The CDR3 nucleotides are TGTGCCAGCTCAATCGACAGGGGAGGAACTGAAGCTTTCTTT. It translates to CASSIDRGGTEAFF.